A single sample is the source of the 2 T cell receptor beta chains below, sequenced in a study of blood T cell repertoires in COVID-19. TCRdb keeps only in-frame clones here, not all; method: immunoSEQ multiplex PCR. The sample holds more than 100,000 clones; roughly 75% are singletons and the top ten take approximately 16%. Sequenced input: peripheral blood. The origin of the receptors is a man aged 55 to 69 with active or convalescent COVID-19.

The chain uses TRBV7-2 and TRBJ2-2; D is unresolved. V gave up 3 bases and J gave up 5 bases, with 4 bases separating them. Per germline, CDR1 SGHTA and CDR2 FQGNSA. The CDR3 covers 12 residues. The CDR3 DNA reads as TGTGCCAGCAGCTTCAGTACCGGGGAGCTGTTTTTT. Translating it yields CASSFSTGELFF.

The rearrangement links TRBV7-3 to TRBJ2-1, with 7 bases fitting TRBD1. CDR1 and CDR2 (germline): SGHTA, FQGTGA. Unmatched junction bases numbered 4, after V lost 4 bases and J lost 10 bases. The CDR3 is made up of 12 amino acids. CDR3 sequence (DNA): TGTGCCAGCAGCTCCGAGGGGGCCGAGCAGTTCTTC. It specifies CASSSEGAEQFF.